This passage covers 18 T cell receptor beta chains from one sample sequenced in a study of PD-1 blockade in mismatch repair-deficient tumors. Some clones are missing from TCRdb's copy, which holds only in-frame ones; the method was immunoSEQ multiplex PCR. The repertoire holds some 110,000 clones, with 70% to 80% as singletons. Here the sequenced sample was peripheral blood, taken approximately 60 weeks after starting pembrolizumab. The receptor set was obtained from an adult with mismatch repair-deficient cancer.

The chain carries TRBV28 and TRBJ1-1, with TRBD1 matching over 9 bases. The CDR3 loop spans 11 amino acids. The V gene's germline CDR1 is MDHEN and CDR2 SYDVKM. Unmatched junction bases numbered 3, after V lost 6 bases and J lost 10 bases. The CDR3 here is CASRGGQGAFF. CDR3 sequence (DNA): TGTGCCAGCAGGGGGGGACAGGGAGCTTTCTTT.

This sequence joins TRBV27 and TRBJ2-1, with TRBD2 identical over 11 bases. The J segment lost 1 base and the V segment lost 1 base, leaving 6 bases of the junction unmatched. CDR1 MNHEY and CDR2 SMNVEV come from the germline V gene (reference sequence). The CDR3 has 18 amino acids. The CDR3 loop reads CASSLLAGGGESYNEQFF. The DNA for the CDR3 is TGTGCCAGCAGTTTATTAGCGGGAGGGGGAGAGTCCTACAATGAGCAGTTCTTC.

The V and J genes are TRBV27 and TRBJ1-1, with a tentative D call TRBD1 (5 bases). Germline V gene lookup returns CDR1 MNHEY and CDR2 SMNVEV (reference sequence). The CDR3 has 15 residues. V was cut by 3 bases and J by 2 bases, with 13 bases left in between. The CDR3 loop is CASSFKGNGNTEAFF. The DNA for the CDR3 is TGTGCCAGCAGTTTTAAGGGGAATGGAAACACTGAAGCTTTCTTT.

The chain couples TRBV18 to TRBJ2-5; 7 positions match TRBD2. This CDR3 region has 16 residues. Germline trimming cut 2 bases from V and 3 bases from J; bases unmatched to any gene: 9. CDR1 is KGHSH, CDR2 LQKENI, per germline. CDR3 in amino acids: CASSPSLAGVKETQYF. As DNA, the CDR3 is TGTGCCAGCTCACCAAGCCTCGCGGGAGTTAAAGAGACCCAGTACTTC. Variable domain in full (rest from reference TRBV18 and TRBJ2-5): NAGVMQNPRHLVRRRGQEARLRCSPMKGHSHVYWYRQLPEEGLKFMVYLQKENIIDESGMPKERFSAEFPKEGPSILRIQQVVRGDSAAYFCASSPSLAGVKETQYFGPGTRLLVL.

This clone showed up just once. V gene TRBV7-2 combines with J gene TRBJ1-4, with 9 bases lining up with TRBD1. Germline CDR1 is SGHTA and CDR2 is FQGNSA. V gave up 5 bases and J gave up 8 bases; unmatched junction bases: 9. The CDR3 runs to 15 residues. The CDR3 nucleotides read TGTGCCAGCAGCGCTAACAGGGGGCCTCGGGAAAAACTGTTTTTT. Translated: CASSANRGPREKLFF.

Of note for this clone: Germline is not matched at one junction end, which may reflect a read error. In nucleotides, the CDR3 is TGTGCCACCAGCTTGGGATCCAACTATGGCTACACCTTC. It codes for CATSLGSNYGYTF. The V call is TRBV5-4, the J call TRBJ1-2; no clear D gene. This CDR3 is built from 13 residues. The V gene's germline CDR1 is SGHNT and CDR2 YYREEE (reference sequence).

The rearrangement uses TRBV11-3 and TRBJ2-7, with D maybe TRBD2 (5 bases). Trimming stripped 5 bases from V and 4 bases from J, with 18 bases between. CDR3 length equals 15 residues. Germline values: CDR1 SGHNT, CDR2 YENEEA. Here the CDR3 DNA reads TGTGCCAGCAGCCGACTAAGGAGTCAGGCTTACGAGCAGTACTTC. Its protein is CASSRLRSQAYEQYF.

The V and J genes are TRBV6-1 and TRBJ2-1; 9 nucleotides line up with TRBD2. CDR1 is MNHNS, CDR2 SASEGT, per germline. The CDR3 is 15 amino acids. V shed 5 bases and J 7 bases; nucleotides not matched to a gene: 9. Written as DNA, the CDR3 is TGTGCCAGCAGTTCCCGACTAGCGGACCCGAATGAGCAGTTCTTC. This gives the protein CASSSRLADPNEQFF.

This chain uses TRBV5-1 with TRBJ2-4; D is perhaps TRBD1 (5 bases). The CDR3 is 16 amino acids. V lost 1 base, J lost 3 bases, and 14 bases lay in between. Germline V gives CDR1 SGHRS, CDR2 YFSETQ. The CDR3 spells CASSLNQGRGKNIQYF. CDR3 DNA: TGCGCCAGCAGCTTGAACCAGGGTAGGGGCAAAAACATTCAGTACTTC. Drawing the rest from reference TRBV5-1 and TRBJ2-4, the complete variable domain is KAGVTQTPRYLIKTRGQQVTLSCSPISGHRSVSWYQQTPGQGLQFLFEYFSETQRNKGNFPGRFSGRQFSNSRSEMNVSTLELGDSALYLCASSLNQGRGKNIQYFGAGTRLSVL.

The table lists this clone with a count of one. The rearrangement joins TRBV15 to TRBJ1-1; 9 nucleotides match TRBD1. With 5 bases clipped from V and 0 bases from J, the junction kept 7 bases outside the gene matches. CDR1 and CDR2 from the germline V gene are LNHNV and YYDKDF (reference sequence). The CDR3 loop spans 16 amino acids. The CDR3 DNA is TGTGCCACCAGCGCGATATGGACAGGGGTGAACACTGAAGCTTTCTTT. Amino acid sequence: CATSAIWTGVNTEAFF.

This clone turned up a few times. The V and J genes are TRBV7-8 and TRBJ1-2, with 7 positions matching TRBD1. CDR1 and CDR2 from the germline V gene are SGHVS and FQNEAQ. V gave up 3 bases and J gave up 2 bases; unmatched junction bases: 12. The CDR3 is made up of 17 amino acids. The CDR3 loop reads CASSFKWDSQTNYGYTF. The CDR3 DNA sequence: TGTGCCAGCAGCTTTAAATGGGACAGCCAGACAAACTATGGCTACACCTTC.

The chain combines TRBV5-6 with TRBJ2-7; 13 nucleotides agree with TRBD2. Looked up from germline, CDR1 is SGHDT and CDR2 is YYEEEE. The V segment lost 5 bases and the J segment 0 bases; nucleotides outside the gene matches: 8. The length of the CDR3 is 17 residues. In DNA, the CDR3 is TGTGCCAGCAGAGGGGGACTAGCGGGACCGCTCTCCTACGAGCAGTACTTC. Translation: CASRGGLAGPLSYEQYF.

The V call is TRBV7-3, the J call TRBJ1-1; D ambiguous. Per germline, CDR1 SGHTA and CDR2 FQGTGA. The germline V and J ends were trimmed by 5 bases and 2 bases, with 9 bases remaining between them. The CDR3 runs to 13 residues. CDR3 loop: CASSNGRNTEAFF. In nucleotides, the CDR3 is TGTGCCAGCAGCAACGGGAGAAACACTGAAGCTTTCTTT.

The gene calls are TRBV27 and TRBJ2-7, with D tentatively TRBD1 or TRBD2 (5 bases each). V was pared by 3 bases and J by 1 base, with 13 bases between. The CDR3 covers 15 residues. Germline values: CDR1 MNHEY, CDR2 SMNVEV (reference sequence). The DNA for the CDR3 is TGTGCCAGCAGTTTGGCCCGGGACCGATCCTACGAGCAGTACTTC. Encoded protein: CASSLARDRSYEQYF.

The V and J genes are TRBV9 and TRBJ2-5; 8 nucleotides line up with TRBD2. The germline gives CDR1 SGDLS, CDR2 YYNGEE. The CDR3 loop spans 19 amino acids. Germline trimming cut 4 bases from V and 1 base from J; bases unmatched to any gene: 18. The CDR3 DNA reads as TGTGCCAGCAGCTTAAATCCGGAGGGTCTAGCGGGCCTCCAAGAGACCCAGTACTTC. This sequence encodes CASSLNPEGLAGLQETQYF.

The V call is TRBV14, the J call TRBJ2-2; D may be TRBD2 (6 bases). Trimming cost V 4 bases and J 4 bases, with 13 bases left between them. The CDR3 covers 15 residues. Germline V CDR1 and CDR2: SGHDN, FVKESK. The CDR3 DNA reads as TGTGCCAGCAGCCGCCTAGTCGGGGGCACCGGGGAGCTGTTTTTT. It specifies CASSRLVGGTGELFF.

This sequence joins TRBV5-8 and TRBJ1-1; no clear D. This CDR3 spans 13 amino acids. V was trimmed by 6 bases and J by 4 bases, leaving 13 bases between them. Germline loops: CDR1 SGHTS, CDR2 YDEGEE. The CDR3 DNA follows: TGTGCCAGCACACATCGGTGGAGCACTGAAGCTTTCTTT. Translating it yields CASTHRWSTEAFF. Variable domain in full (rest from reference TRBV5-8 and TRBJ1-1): EAGVTQSPTHLIKTRGQQATLRCSPISGHTSVYWYQQALGLGLQFLLWYDEGEERNRGNFPPRFSGRQFPNYSSELNVNALELEDSALYLCASTHRWSTEAFFGQGTRLTVV.

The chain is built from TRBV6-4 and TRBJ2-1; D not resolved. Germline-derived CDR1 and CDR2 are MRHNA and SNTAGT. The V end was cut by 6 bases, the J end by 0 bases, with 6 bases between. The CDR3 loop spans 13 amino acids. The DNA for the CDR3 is TGTGCCAGCAGCTTTAGCTCCTACAATGAGCAGTTCTTC. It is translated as CASSFSSYNEQFF.